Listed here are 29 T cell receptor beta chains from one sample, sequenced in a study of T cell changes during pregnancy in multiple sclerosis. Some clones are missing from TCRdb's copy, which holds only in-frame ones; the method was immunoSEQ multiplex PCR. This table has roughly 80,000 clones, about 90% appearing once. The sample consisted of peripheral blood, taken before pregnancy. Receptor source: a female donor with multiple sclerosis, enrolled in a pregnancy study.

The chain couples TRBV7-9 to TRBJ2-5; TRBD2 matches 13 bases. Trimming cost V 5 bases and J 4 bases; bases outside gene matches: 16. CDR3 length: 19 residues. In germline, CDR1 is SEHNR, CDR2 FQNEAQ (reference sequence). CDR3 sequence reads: CASSLNPGTSGTNRETQYF. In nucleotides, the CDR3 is TGTGCCAGCAGCCTTAACCCCGGGACTAGCGGGACGAACAGAGAGACCCAGTACTTC.

CDR3 sequence: CASSGTLRGPEFF. The CDR3 nucleotides are TGTGCCAGCAGTGGTACGCTCAGAGGGCCTGAGTTCTTC. The rearrangement links TRBV25-1 to TRBJ2-1, with a tentative D call TRBD2 (5 bases). CDR1 is MGHDK and CDR2 is SYGVNS in the germline V gene. V lost 4 bases to trimming and J lost 14 bases, with 18 bases between them. The CDR3 totals 13 residues.

The CDR3 DNA follows: TGTGCCAGCTCACCAATCAGCGGGAGCTGGGCAGATACGCAGTATTTT. Translating gives CASSPISGSWADTQYF. This rearrangement joins TRBV18 to TRBJ2-3, with 8 bases that match TRBD2. CDR1 is KGHSH and CDR2 is LQKENI in the germline V gene. The length of the CDR3 is 16 residues. After removal of 2 bases from V and 4 bases from J, the junction contained 8 bases not matched to a gene.

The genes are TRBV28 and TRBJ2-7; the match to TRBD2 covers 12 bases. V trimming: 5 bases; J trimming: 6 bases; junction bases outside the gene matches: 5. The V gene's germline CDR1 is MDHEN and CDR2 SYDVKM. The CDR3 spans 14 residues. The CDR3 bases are TGTGCCAGCAGTCAACGACTAGCGGGAGTCGAGCAGTACTTC. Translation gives CASSQRLAGVEQYF. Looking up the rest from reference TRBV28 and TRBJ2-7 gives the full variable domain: DVKVTQSSRYLVKRTGEKVFLECVQDMDHENMFWYRQDPGLGLRLIYFSYDVKMKEKGDIPEGYSVSREKKERFSLILESASTNQTSMYLCASSQRLAGVEQYFGPGTRLTVT.

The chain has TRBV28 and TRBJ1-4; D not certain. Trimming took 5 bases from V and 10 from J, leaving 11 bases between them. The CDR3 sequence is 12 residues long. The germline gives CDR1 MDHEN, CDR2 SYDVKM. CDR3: CASSPDRRKLFF. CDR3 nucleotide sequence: TGTGCCAGCAGTCCCGATAGAAGAAAACTGTTTTTT.

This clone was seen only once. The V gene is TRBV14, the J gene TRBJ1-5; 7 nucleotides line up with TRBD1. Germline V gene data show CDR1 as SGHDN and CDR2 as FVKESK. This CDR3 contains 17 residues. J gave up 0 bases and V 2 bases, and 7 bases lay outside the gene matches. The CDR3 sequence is CASSQKPGQNSNQPQHF. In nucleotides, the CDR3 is TGTGCCAGCAGCCAAAAACCGGGACAGAATAGCAATCAGCCCCAGCATTTT.

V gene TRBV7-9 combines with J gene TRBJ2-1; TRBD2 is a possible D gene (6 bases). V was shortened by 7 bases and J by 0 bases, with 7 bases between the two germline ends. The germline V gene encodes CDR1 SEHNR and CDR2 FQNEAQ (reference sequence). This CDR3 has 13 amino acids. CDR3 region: CASKEGSYNEQFF. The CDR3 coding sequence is TGTGCCAGCAAGGAGGGCTCCTACAATGAGCAGTTCTTC. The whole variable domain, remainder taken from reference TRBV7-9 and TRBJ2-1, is DTGVSQNPRHKITKRGQNVTFRCDPISEHNRLYWYRQTLGQGPEFLTYFQNEAQLEKSRLLSDRFSAERPKGSFSTLEIQRTEQGDSAMYLCASKEGSYNEQFFGPGTRLTVL.

The CDR3 DNA is TGCACCAGCAGCCAAGCACGTGCGCACTACAATGAGCAGTTCTTC. Amino acids: CTSSQARAHYNEQFF. The chain carries TRBV1 and TRBJ2-1; no DNA check was done on the table's D call, TRBD2. TRBV1 is labeled a pseudogene. The CDR3 loop spans 15 amino acids.

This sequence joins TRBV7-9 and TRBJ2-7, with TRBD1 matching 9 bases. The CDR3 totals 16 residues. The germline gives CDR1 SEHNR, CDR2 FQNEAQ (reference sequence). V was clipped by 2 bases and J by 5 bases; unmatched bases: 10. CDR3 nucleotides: TGTGCCAGCAGCTTACCGGTAGGGGACAGGGTCCACGAGCAGTACTTC. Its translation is CASSLPVGDRVHEQYF.

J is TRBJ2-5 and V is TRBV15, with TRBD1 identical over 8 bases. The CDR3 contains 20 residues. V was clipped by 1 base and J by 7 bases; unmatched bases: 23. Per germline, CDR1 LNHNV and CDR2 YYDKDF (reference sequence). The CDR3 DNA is TGTGCCACCAGCAGAGGACCTACGGACAGGGTCCTCCCCCTCGGCGGGACCCAGTACTTC. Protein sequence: CATSRGPTDRVLPLGGTQYF.

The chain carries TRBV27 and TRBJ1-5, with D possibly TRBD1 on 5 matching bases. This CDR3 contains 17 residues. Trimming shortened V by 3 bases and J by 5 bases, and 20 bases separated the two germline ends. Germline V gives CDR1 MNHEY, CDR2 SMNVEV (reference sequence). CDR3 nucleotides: TGTGCCAGCAGTTTGACCTTTTTGATGACAGATGATCAGCCCCAGCATTTT. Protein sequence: CASSLTFLMTDDQPQHF.

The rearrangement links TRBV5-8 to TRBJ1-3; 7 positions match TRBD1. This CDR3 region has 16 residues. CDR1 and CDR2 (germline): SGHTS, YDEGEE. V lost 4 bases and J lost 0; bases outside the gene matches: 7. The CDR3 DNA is TGTGCCAGCAGCACGGGACAGACCACCTCTGGAAACACCATATATTTT. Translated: CASSTGQTTSGNTIYF.

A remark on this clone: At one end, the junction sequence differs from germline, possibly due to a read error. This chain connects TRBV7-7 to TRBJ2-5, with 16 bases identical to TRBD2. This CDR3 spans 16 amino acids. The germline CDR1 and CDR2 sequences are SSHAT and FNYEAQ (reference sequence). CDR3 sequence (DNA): TGTGCTAGCAGCTCGGGACTAGCGGGAGGGCAAGAGACCCAGTACTTC. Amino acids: CASSSGLAGGQETQYF.

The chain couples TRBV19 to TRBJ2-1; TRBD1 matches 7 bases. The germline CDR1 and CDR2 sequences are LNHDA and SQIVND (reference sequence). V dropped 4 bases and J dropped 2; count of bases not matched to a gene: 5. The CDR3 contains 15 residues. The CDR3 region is CASSRPGQPYNEQFF. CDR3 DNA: TGTGCCAGTAGTAGGCCGGGACAGCCCTACAATGAGCAGTTCTTC. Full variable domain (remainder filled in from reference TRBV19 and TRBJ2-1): DGGITQSPKYLFRKEGQNVTLSCEQNLNHDAMYWYRQDPGQGLRLIYYSQIVNDFQKGDIAEGYSVSREKKESFPLTVTSAQKNPTAFYLCASSRPGQPYNEQFFGPGTRLTVL.

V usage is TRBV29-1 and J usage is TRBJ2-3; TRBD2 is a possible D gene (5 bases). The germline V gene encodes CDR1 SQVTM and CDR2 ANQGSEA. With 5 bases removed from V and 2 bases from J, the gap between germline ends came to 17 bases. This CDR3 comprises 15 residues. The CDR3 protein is CSVSGDIADTDTQYF. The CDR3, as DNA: TGCAGCGTTTCCGGGGATATTGCTGACACAGATACGCAGTATTTT.

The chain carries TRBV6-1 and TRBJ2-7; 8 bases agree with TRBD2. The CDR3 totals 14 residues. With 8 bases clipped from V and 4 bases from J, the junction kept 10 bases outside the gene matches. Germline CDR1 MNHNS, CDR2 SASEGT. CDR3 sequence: CASVPSGSRYEQYF. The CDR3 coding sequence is TGTGCCAGCGTACCCAGCGGGAGTCGGTACGAGCAGTACTTC.

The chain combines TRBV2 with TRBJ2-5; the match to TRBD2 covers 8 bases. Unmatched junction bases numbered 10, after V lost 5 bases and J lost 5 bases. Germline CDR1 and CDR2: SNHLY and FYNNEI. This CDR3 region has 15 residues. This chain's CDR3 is CASSPGLDSLETQYF. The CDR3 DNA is TGTGCCAGCAGTCCGGGACTAGATTCTCTTGAGACCCAGTACTTC.

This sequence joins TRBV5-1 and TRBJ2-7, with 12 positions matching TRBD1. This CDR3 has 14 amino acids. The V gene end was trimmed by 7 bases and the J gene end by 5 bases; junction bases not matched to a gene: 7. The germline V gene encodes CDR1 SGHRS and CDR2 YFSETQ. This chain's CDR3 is CASGPGQGAHEQYF. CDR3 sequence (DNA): TGCGCCAGCGGTCCGGGACAGGGGGCCCACGAGCAGTACTTC.

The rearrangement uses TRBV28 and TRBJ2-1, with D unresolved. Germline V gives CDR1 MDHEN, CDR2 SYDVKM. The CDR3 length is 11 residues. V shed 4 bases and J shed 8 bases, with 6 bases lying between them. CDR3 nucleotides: TGTGCCAGCAGTTCCCGGTATGAGCAGTTCTTC. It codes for CASSSRYEQFF.

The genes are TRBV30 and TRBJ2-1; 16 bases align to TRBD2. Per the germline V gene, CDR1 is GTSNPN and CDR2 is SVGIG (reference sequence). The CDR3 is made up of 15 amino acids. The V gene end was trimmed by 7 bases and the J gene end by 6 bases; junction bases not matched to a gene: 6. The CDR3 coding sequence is TGTGCCTCTGCGGGACTAGCGGGAGGGCCCAATGAGCAGTTCTTC. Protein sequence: CASAGLAGGPNEQFF.

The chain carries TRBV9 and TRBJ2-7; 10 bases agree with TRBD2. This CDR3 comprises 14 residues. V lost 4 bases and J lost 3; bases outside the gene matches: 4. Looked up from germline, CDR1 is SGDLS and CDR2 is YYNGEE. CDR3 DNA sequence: TGTGCCAGCAGCCCTCGGACTAGCGGCTACGAGCAGTACTTC. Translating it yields CASSPRTSGYEQYF. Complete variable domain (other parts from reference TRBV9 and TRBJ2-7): DSGVTQTPKHLITATGQRVTLRCSPRSGDLSVYWYQQSLDQGLQFLIQYYNGEERAKGNILERFSAQQFPDLHSELNLSSLELGDSALYFCASSPRTSGYEQYFGPGTRLTVT.

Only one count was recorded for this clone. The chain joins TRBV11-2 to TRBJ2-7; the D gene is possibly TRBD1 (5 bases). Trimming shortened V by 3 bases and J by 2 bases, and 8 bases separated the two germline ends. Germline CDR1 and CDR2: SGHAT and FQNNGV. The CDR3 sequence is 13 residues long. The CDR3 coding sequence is TGTGCCAGCAGCTTTACAGGAACCTACGAGCAGTACTTC. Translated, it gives CASSFTGTYEQYF.

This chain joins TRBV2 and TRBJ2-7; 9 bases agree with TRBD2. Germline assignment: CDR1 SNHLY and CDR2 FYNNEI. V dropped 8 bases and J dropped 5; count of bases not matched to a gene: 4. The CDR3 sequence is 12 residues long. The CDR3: CASGTSFNEQYF. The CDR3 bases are TGTGCCAGCGGGACTAGCTTTAACGAGCAGTACTTC.

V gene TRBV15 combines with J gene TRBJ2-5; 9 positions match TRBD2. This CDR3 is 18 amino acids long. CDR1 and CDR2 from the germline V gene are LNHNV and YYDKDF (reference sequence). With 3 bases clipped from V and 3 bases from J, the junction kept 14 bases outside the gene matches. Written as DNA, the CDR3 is TGTGCCACCAGCAGGGACCCTGCCTTTCGCGGGAGGGAAGAGACCCAGTACTTC. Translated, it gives CATSRDPAFRGREETQYF.

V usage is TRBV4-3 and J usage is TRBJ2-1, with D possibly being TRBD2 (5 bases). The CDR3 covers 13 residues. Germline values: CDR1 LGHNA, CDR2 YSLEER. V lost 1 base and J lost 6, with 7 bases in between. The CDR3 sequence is CASSQAGSNEQFF. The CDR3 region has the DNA TGCGCCAGCAGCCAAGCGGGATCCAATGAGCAGTTCTTC.

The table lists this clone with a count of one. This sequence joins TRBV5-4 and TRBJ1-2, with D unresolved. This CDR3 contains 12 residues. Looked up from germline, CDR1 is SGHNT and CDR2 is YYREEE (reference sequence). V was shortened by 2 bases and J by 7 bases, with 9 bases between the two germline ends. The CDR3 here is CASSLDGFGYTF. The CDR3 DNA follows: TGTGCCAGCAGCTTAGACGGGTTTGGCTACACCTTC.

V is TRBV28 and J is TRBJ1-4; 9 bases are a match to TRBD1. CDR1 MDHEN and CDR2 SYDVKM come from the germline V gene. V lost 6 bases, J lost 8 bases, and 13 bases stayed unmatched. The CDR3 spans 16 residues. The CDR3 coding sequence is TGTGCCAGCAGAGAACCGGGACAGGGTTGGAAAGAAAAACTGTTTTTT. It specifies CASREPGQGWKEKLFF.

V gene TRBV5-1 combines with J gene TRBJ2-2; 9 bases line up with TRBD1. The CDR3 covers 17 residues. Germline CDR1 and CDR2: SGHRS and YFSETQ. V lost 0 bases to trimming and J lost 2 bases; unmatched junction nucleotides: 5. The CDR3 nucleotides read TGCGCCAGCAGCTTGGGAATGGGACAGGGAAACACCGGGGAGCTGTTTTTT. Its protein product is CASSLGMGQGNTGELFF.

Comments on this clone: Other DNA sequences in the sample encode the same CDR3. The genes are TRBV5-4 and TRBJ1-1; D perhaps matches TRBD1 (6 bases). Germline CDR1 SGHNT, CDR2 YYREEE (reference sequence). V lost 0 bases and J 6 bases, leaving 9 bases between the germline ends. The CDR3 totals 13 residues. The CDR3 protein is CASSLAGGSEAFF. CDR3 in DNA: TGTGCCAGCAGCTTGGCTGGGGGCTCTGAAGCTTTCTTT.